A single sample gave rise to the 28 T cell receptor beta chains below, sequenced in a study of blood T cell repertoires in COVID-19. Measured with immunoSEQ multiplex PCR; TCRdb has only the in-frame clones, and not every one. Among 120,000 or so clones listed, approximately 79% were seen once. The material sequenced was peripheral blood. Every receptor here comes from a woman of 80 years or more with active or convalescent COVID-19.

This clone was counted once. The gene calls are TRBV2 and TRBJ2-7; maybe TRBD1 (5 bases). V lost 8 bases and J 7 bases, leaving 18 bases between the germline ends. Germline V gene sequence: CDR1 SNHLY, CDR2 FYNNEI. This CDR3 spans 13 amino acids. The CDR3 loop reads CASVNAGLGEQYF. The CDR3 region has the DNA TGTGCCAGCGTTAATGCAGGGTTGGGTGAGCAGTACTTC. Combining the CDR3 with reference TRBV2 and TRBJ2-7 gives the whole variable domain EPEVTQTPSHQVTQMGQEVILRCVPISNHLYFYWYRQILGQKVEFLVSFYNNEISEKSEIFDDQFSVERPDGSNFTLKIRSTKLEDSAMYFCASVNAGLGEQYFGPGTRLTVT.

The chain's CDR3 is CASSLSRLVGSTDTQYF. CDR3 bases: TGCGCCAGCAGCCTGAGCCGACTAGTCGGAAGCACAGATACGCAGTATTTT. The chain has TRBV5-1 and TRBJ2-3, with D possibly TRBD2 on 6 matching bases. Germline assignment: CDR1 SGHRS and CDR2 YFSETQ. The V and J ends lost 4 bases and 0 bases respectively, with 18 bases between them. The CDR3 has 17 residues.

The J gene is TRBJ2-5, the V gene TRBV5-6, with 10 bases identical to TRBD2. With V trimmed by 4 bases and J by 9 bases, 12 bases remained unmatched. CDR3 size: 15 residues. Germline-derived CDR1 and CDR2 are SGHDT and YYEEEE. CDR3 nucleotides: TGTGCCAGCAGCATAGGACTAGCGGCCCCCCGGTCCCAGTACTTC. Encoded protein: CASSIGLAAPRSQYF.

This chain links TRBV2 with TRBJ2-5, with TRBD2 matching over 7 bases. Germline V CDR1 and CDR2: SNHLY, FYNNEI. This CDR3 spans 13 amino acids. With 5 bases clipped from V and 5 bases from J, the junction kept 5 bases outside the gene matches. The chain's CDR3 is CASSSLGGETQYF. The CDR3 DNA is TGTGCCAGCAGTTCCCTGGGGGGGGAGACCCAGTACTTC.

The V call is TRBV4-3, the J call TRBJ2-7; D might be TRBD1 (7 bases). V lost 4 bases, J lost 4 bases, and 17 bases lay in between. The CDR3 sequence is 15 residues long. CDR1 LGHNA and CDR2 YSLEER come from the germline V gene. Here the CDR3 reads CASSPFGGGSYEQYF. As DNA, the CDR3 is TGCGCCAGCAGCCCCTTTGGAGGGGGCTCGTACGAGCAGTACTTC.

V and J are TRBV5-1 and TRBJ2-7, with D maybe TRBD1 (6 bases). The V gene lost 4 bases and the J gene lost 2 bases, with 16 bases spanning the gap. The germline V gene has CDR1 SGHRS and CDR2 YFSETQ. CDR3 length equals 15 residues. DNA for the CDR3: TGCGCCAGCAGCAGGAACAGGGTCGGAGCCTACGAGCAGTACTTC. Its translation: CASSRNRVGAYEQYF.

The chain uses TRBV28 and TRBJ1-3, with TRBD1 matching 7 bases. V gave up 3 bases and J gave up 5 bases; unmatched junction bases: 4. In germline, CDR1 is MDHEN, CDR2 SYDVKM. The CDR3 has 14 residues. The CDR3 coding sequence is TGTGCCAGCAGTTTTGAGGGGGCTAGAAACACCATATATTTT. Amino acids: CASSFEGARNTIYF. Full variable domain (missing parts from reference TRBV28 and TRBJ1-3): DVKVTQSSRYLVKRTGEKVFLECVQDMDHENMFWYRQDPGLGLRLIYFSYDVKMKEKGDIPEGYSVSREKKERFSLILESASTNQTSMYLCASSFEGARNTIYFGEGSWLTVV.

This clone has a single count. J is TRBJ1-1 and V is TRBV7-2; 8 positions match TRBD1. Germline V gives CDR1 SGHTA, CDR2 FQGNSA. The CDR3 extends over 15 amino acids. V dropped 5 bases and J dropped 1; count of bases not matched to a gene: 6. The CDR3 here is CASSGGQGRNTEAFF. CDR3 nucleotides: TGTGCCAGCAGCGGTGGACAGGGTAGGAACACTGAAGCTTTCTTT.

V and J are TRBV27 and TRBJ2-4; 8 bases line up with TRBD2. CDR1 is MNHEY, CDR2 SMNVEV, per germline (reference sequence). This CDR3 comprises 15 residues. J gave up 9 bases and V 6 bases, and 13 bases lay outside the gene matches. CDR3 DNA sequence: TGTGCCAGCAGAACCTCAGCGGGAGTCATGAGCATTCAGTACTTC. Translated, it gives CASRTSAGVMSIQYF.

The V and J genes are TRBV21-1 and TRBJ2-7; TRBD1 is taken as the D call from the table, unchecked against the DNA. TRBV21-1 is a known pseudogene. CDR3 length: 15 residues. The CDR3 DNA reads TGTGCCAGCAGCAAACTAGAGACAGGGGGCCACGAGCAGTACTTC. Translation gives CASSKLETGGHEQYF.

There are a few counts of this clone. The chain uses TRBV6-2 or TRBV6-3 and TRBJ2-2; maybe TRBD1 (5 bases). Germline-derived CDR1 and CDR2 are MNHEY and SVGEGT. This CDR3 is built from 13 residues. Trimming shortened V by 2 bases and J by 4 bases, and 5 bases separated the two germline ends. CDR3 DNA sequence: TGTGCCAGCAGTTACAGGGGCACCGGGGAGCTGTTTTTT. Amino acid sequence: CASSYRGTGELFF.

V gene TRBV7-6 combines with J gene TRBJ2-7, with 10 bases lining up with TRBD2. The CDR3 totals 22 residues. The germline gives CDR1 SGHVS, CDR2 FNYEAQ. Trimming at V came to 2 bases and at J to 1 base, leaving 23 bases not matched to a gene. Written as DNA, the CDR3 is TGTGCCAGCAGCTTACCCCCTCTTCCACCCGGGACTAGCGTTCGAGGGTCCTACGAGCAGTACTTC. Protein sequence: CASSLPPLPPGTSVRGSYEQYF.

The genes are TRBV4-1 and TRBJ1-1; D unresolved. V was pared by 0 bases and J by 1 base, with 6 bases between. Germline loops: CDR1 MGHRA, CDR2 YSYEKL. This CDR3 spans 14 amino acids. CDR3 DNA: TGCGCCAGCAGCCAAGAACCGGGGAACACTGAAGCTTTCTTT. It codes for CASSQEPGNTEAFF.

This clone was seen just once. The rearrangement uses TRBV5-1 and TRBJ1-4, with TRBD1 matching 8 bases. CDR3 length: 18 amino acids. The trim removed 4 bases at V and 4 bases at J, leaving 15 bases unmatched. The germline V gene has CDR1 SGHRS and CDR2 YFSETQ. CDR3 loop: CASSPGTGSAGYNEKLFF. For the CDR3, the DNA is TGCGCCAGCAGCCCGGGGACAGGTTCGGCCGGGTATAATGAAAAACTGTTTTTT.

The V gene is TRBV6-1, the J gene TRBJ2-7, with D possibly TRBD1 on 5 matching bases. The germline gives CDR1 MNHNS, CDR2 SASEGT. CDR3 size: 12 residues. The V gene lost 2 bases and the J gene lost 6 bases, with 8 bases spanning the gap. The CDR3 here is CASSEQGREQYF. DNA for the CDR3: TGTGCCAGCAGTGAACAGGGCCGCGAGCAGTACTTC.

CDR3 protein: CASSSKDRAGDLEQYF. CDR3 nucleotide sequence: TGTGCCAGCAGCTCCAAGGACAGGGCGGGGGATCTCGAGCAGTACTTC. The V call is TRBV5-5, the J call TRBJ2-7, with a weak D call TRBD1 (8 bases). CDR1 and CDR2 (germline): SGHKS, YYEKEE (reference sequence). Trimming took 3 bases from V and 6 from J, leaving 22 bases between them. This CDR3 has 16 residues.

V and J are TRBV27 and TRBJ1-2; possible D gene TRBD1, 5 bases. Trimming took 8 bases from V and 4 from J, leaving 14 bases between them. This CDR3 is 13 amino acids long. In germline, CDR1 is MNHEY, CDR2 SMNVEV (reference sequence). The CDR3 DNA is TGTGCCAGCCGACTCCAGGGTGCCTATGGCTACACCTTC. Translating gives CASRLQGAYGYTF.

The chain uses TRBV23-1 and TRBJ1-4; D unresolved. TRBV23-1 is designated an ORF whose function remains uncertain. Trimming stripped 4 bases from V and 8 bases from J, with 11 bases between. The CDR3 contains 13 residues. The CDR3 bases are TGCGCCAGCAGTCTAGCCTATGTAGAAAAACTGTTTTTT. Amino acid sequence: CASSLAYVEKLFF.

The J gene is TRBJ1-3, the V gene TRBV2; weak D call: TRBD1 (5 bases). The CDR3 totals 13 residues. Germline CDR1 is SNHLY and CDR2 is FYNNEI. Trimming shortened V by 3 bases and J by 2 bases, and 5 bases separated the two germline ends. The DNA of the CDR3 is TGTGCCAGCAGTGAGGACACTGGAAACACCATATATTTT. Translation gives CASSEDTGNTIYF.

CDR3 sequence (DNA): TGTGCCATCAGTGAAGGAGGGGTCGCCTTCTATGGCTACACCTTC. Protein: CAISEGGVAFYGYTF. This chain joins TRBV10-3 and TRBJ1-2; a possible D gene is TRBD1 (5 bases). The germline V and J ends were trimmed by 3 bases and 4 bases, with 15 bases remaining between them. CDR1 ENHRY and CDR2 SYGVKD come from the germline V gene. The CDR3 runs 15 residues.

This clone has more than one count but fewer than ten. The V call is TRBV7-3, the J call TRBJ2-5; 10 positions match TRBD2. Looked up from germline, CDR1 is SGHTA and CDR2 is FQGTGA. This CDR3 is built from 12 residues. V shed 4 bases, J shed 8 bases, and the junction held 1 base outside the gene matches. The CDR3 protein is CASSSSGSTQYF. In DNA form, the CDR3 reads TGTGCCAGCAGCTCTAGCGGGAGTACCCAGTACTTC.

Of note for this clone: Other DNA sequences in this specimen translate into the identical CDR3. The rearrangement joins TRBV30 to TRBJ1-1, with 7 nucleotides matching TRBD1. V dropped 0 bases and J dropped 5; count of bases not matched to a gene: 6. Germline V gives CDR1 GTSNPN, CDR2 SVGIG (reference sequence). The CDR3 extends over 14 amino acids. CDR3 sequence (DNA): TGTGCCTGGAGTGTTAAAGGGGGCAGTACTGAAGCTTTCTTT. Protein sequence: CAWSVKGGSTEAFF. Using reference TRBV30 and TRBJ1-1 for the parts outside the CDR3, the full variable domain is SQTIHQWPATLVQPVGSPLSLECTVEGTSNPNLYWYRQAAGRGLQLLFYSVGIGQISSEVPQNLSASRPQDRQFILSSKKLLLSDSGFYLCAWSVKGGSTEAFFGQGTRLTVV.

This chain joins TRBV6-5 and TRBJ1-1; the D gene is possibly TRBD1 (5 bases). V was pared by 0 bases and J by 1 base, with 9 bases between. Germline V gene lookup returns CDR1 MNHEY and CDR2 SVGAGI. This CDR3 is built from 15 residues. The CDR3 nucleotides read TGTGCCAGCAGTTACTCGAATCAGGGGAACACTGAAGCTTTCTTT. Its protein is CASSYSNQGNTEAFF.

The chain combines TRBV19 with TRBJ2-5; D possibly corresponds to TRBD1 (6 bases). Deletions cut 6 bases from V and 0 bases from J, with 11 bases between. CDR1 and CDR2 (germline): LNHDA, SQIVND (reference sequence). This CDR3 spans 14 amino acids. CDR3 loop: CASSPGQYQETQYF. For the CDR3, the DNA is TGTGCCAGTAGCCCTGGACAGTACCAAGAGACCCAGTACTTC. Combining the CDR3 with reference TRBV19 and TRBJ2-5 gives the whole variable domain DGGITQSPKYLFRKEGQNVTLSCEQNLNHDAMYWYRQDPGQGLRLIYYSQIVNDFQKGDIAEGYSVSREKKESFPLTVTSAQKNPTAFYLCASSPGQYQETQYFGPGTRLLVL.

CDR3 DNA sequence: TGTGCCAGCAGCCACCGGACAGGGGATTTCTTCTACACCTTC. Its translation: CASSHRTGDFFYTF. The chain has TRBV3-1 (or the pseudogene TRBV3-2) and TRBJ1-2, with 9 bases lining up with TRBD1. V lost 3 bases and J lost 10; bases outside the gene matches: 9. Looked up from germline, CDR1 is LGHDT and CDR2 is YNNKEL (reference sequence). The CDR3 consists of 14 residues.

This clone was observed a few times. This chain uses TRBV5-1 with TRBJ2-7, with 10 bases aligning to TRBD2. The junction had 7 bases not matched to a gene; V was cut back by 3 bases and J by 7 bases. The CDR3 is 14 amino acids. Germline CDR1 and CDR2: SGHRS and YFSETQ. CDR3 sequence reads: CASSWASGSGEQYF. CDR3 nucleotides: TGCGCCAGCAGCTGGGCTAGCGGGAGTGGGGAGCAGTACTTC.

This clone was seen more than once but under ten times. This sequence joins TRBV5-6 and TRBJ1-6, with 8 bases aligning to TRBD1. Germline CDR1 is SGHDT and CDR2 is YYEEEE. The J segment lost 10 bases and the V segment lost 4 bases, leaving 10 bases of the junction unmatched. The CDR3 runs to 15 residues. The CDR3 region has the DNA TGTGCCAGCAGCAAGTATCAGGGGGCAAAGTCACCCCTCCACTTT. Protein product: CASSKYQGAKSPLHF.

The V and J genes are TRBV19 and TRBJ1-1, with 7 bases that match TRBD1. CDR1 is LNHDA, CDR2 SQIVND, per germline (reference sequence). CDR3 length: 14 amino acids. V lost 2 bases, J lost 4 bases, and 4 bases stayed unmatched. CDR3 loop: CASSIRGPFTEAFF. CDR3 nucleotide sequence: TGTGCCAGTAGTATAAGGGGGCCTTTCACTGAAGCTTTCTTT.